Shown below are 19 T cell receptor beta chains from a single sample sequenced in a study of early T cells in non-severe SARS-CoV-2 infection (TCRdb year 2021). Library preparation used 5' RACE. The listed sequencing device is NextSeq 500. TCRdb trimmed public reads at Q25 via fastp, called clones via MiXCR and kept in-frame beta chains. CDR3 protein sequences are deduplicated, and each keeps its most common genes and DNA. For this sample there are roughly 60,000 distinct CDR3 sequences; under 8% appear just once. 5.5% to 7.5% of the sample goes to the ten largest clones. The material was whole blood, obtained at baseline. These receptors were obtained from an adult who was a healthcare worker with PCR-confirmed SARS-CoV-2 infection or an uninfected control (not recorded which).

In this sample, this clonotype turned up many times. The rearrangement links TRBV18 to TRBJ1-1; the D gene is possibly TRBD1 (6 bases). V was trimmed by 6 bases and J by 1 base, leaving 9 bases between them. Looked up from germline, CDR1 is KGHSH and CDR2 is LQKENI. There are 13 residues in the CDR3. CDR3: CASSADRNTEAFF. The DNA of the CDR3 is TGTGCCAGCTCTGCGGACAGGAACACTGAAGCTTTCTTT.

This chain's CDR3 is CASSLILPTGSSYEQYF. The CDR3 DNA is TGTGCCAGCAGTCTAATACTGCCTACTGGGAGCTCCTACGAGCAGTACTTC. The chain couples TRBV28 to TRBJ2-7; possible D gene TRBD2, 5 bases. Germline CDR1 reads MDHEN; CDR2 reads SYDVKM. The ends were cut back, 5 bases at V and 0 bases at J, with 20 bases in the middle. This CDR3 has 17 residues.

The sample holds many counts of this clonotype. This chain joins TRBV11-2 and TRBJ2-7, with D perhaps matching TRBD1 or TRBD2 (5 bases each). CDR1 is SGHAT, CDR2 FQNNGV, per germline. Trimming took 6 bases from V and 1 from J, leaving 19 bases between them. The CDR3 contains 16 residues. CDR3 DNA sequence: TGTGCCAGCAGATTCGGGGCAGGACCACATTCCTACGAGCAGTACTTC. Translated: CASRFGAGPHSYEQYF. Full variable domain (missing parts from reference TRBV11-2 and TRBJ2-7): EAGVAQSPRYKIIEKRQSVAFWCNPISGHATLYWYQQILGQGPKLLIQFQNNGVVDDSQLPKDRFSAERLKGVDSTLKIQPAKLEDSAVYLCASRFGAGPHSYEQYFGPGTRLTVT.

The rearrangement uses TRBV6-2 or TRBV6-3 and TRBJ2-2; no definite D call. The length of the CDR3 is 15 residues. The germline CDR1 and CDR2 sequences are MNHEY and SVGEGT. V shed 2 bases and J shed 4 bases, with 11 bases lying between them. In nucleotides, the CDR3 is TGTGCCAGCAGTTACATATCACGGCTCACCGGGGAGCTGTTTTTT. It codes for CASSYISRLTGELFF.

This CDR3 reads CSARVATGFGSPLHF. For the CDR3, the DNA is TGCAGTGCTAGAGTCGCCACGGGGTTTGGTTCACCCCTCCACTTT. The chain uses TRBV20-1 and TRBJ1-6, with D unclear. The CDR3 contains 15 residues. V dropped 1 base and J dropped 9 bases, with 16 bases sitting between them. The V gene's germline CDR1 is DFQATT and CDR2 SNEGSKA (reference sequence).

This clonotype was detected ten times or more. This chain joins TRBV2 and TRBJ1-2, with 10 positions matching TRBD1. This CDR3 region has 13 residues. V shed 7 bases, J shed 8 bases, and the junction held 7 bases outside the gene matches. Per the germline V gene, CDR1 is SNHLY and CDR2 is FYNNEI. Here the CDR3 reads CASKRQGAGGYTF. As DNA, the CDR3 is TGTGCCAGCAAGAGACAGGGGGCTGGAGGCTACACCTTC.

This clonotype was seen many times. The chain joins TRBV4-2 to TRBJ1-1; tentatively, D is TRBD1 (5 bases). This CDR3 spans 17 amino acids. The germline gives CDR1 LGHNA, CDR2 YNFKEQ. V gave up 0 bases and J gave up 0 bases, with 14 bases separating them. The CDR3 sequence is CASSQEWGRGVNTEAFF. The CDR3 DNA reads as TGTGCCAGCAGCCAAGAGTGGGGGAGGGGTGTGAACACTGAAGCTTTCTTT.

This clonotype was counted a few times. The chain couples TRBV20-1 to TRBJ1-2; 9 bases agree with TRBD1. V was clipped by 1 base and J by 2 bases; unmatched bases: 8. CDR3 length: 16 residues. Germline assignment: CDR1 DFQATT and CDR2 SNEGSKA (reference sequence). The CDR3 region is CSARGPTGGLNYGYTF. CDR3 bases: TGCAGTGCTAGAGGGCCGACAGGGGGATTGAACTATGGCTACACCTTC.

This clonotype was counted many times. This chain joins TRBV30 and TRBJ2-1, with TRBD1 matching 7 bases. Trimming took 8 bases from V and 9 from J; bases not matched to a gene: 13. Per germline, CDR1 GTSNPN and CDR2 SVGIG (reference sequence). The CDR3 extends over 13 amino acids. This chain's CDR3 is CARQAQGQGEQFF. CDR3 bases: TGTGCCCGGCAAGCACAGGGGCAGGGTGAGCAGTTCTTC.

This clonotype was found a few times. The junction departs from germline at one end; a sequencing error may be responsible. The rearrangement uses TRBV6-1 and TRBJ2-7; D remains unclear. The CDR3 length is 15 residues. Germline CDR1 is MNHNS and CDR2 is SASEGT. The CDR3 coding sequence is TGTGTCAGCAGTGAAGCCCACGCCAGAAACTACGAGCAGTACTTC. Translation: CVSSEAHARNYEQYF.

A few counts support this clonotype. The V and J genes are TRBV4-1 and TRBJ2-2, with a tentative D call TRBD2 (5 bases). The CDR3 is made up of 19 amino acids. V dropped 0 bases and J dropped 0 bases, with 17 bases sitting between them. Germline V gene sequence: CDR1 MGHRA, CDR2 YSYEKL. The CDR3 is CASSQEGRYAEANTGELFF. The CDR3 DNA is TGCGCCAGCAGCCAAGAAGGAAGGTACGCGGAGGCGAACACCGGGGAGCTGTTTTTT.

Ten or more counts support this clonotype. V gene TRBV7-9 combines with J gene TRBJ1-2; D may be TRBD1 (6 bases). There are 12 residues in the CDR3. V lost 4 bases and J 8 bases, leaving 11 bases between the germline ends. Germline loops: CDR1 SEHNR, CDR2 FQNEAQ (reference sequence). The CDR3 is CASSYTGYGYTF. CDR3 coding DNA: TGTGCCAGCAGCTACACAGGGTACGGCTACACCTTC.

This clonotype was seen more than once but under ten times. The chain's CDR3 is CASENTGELFF. As DNA, the CDR3 is TGTGCCAGCGAAAACACCGGGGAGCTGTTTTTT. The chain employs TRBV6-2 or TRBV6-3 and TRBJ2-2; no definite D call. Trimming cost V 8 bases and J 2 bases, with 3 bases left between them. The CDR3 covers 11 residues. The germline V gene has CDR1 MNHEY and CDR2 SVGEGT.

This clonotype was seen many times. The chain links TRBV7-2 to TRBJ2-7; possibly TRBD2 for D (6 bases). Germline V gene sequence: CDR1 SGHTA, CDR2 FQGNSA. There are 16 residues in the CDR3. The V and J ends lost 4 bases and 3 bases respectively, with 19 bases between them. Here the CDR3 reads CASSSYPGARNYEQYF. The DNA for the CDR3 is TGTGCCAGCAGCTCATATCCGGGAGCCCGAAACTACGAGCAGTACTTC.

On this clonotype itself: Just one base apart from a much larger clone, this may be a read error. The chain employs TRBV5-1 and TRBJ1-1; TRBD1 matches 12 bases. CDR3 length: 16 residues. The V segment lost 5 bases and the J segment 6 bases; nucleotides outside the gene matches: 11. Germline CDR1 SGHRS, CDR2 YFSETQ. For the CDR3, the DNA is TGCGCCAGCAGTCAGAGTCCGGGACAGGGGGCATCTGAAGCTTTCTTT. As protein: CASSQSPGQGASEAFF.

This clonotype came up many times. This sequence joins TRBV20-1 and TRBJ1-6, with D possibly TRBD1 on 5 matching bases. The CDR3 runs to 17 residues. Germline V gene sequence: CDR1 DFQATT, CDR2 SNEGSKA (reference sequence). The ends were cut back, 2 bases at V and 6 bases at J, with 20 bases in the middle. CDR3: CSARSSGAAWPNSPLHF. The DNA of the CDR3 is TGCAGTGCTAGATCATCCGGGGCGGCCTGGCCTAATTCACCCCTCCACTTT.

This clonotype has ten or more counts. CDR3 in DNA: TGCGCCAGCAGCCAGAAAACAGGGGGCCATGACACTGAAGCTTTCTTT. It yields the protein CASSQKTGGHDTEAFF. This chain links TRBV4-1 with TRBJ1-1; 9 nucleotides agree with TRBD1. CDR3 length equals 16 residues. The germline V gene has CDR1 MGHRA and CDR2 YSYEKL. J lost 3 bases, V lost 3 bases, and 8 bases had no gene match.

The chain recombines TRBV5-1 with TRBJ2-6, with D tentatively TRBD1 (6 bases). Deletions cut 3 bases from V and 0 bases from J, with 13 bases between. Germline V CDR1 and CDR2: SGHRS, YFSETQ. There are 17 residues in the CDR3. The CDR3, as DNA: TGCGCCAGCAGCTATTACAGGGCCAGCTCTGGGGCCAACGTCCTGACTTTC. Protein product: CASSYYRASSGANVLTF.

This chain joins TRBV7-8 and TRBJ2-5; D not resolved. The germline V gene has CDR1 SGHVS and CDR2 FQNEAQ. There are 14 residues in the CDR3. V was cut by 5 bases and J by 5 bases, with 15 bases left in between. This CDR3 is CASSVVRSAETQYF. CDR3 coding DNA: TGTGCCAGCAGCGTGGTGCGGTCGGCGGAGACCCAGTACTTC. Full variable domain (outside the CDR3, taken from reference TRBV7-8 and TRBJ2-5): GAGVSQSPRYKVAKRGQDVALRCDPISGHVSLFWYQQALGQGPEFLTYFQNEAQLDKSGLPSDRFFAERPEGSVSTLKIQRTQQEDSAVYLCASSVVRSAETQYFGPGTRLLVL.